This paragraph reports one T cell receptor beta chain. The antigen is unknown. The data stem from a study of shared clonotypes between healthy human individuals. Study-wide results and caveats: Generally, naive subsets (rather than memory subsets) showed larger estimated richness.

The donors, all of them Caucasian adults, lived in Nashville, Tennessee. The table came from immunoSEQ multiplex PCR; TCRdb's copy has only in-frame clones and leaves some out. The data contain about 300,000 clones, around 67% of them seen just once; the ten biggest clones take up approximately 10%. The junction had 7 bases not matched to a gene; V was cut back by 0 bases and J by 5 bases. CDR1 and CDR2 (germline): SGHTA, FQGNSA. The CDR3 has 15 amino acids. The sequencing sample was made of memory CD4+ T cells sorted from blood. As for subset: CD45RA-negative fraction. This chain uses TRBV7-2 with TRBJ2-7; 7 positions agree with TRBD1. The TCR comes from a man aged 25-40 years in good health. CDR3 coding DNA: TGTGCCAGCAGCTTAGCCATGACAGGGAACCACGAGCAGTACTTC. It codes for CASSLAMTGNHEQYF.